The text below deals with one T cell receptor beta chain. The data stem from a study of shared clonotypes between healthy human individuals. Some clones are missing from TCRdb's copy, which holds only in-frame ones; the method was immunoSEQ multiplex PCR. The sample holds hundreds of thousands of clones, about 97% seen once. With 3 bases clipped from V and 9 bases from J, the junction kept 10 bases outside the gene matches. The CDR3 loop spans 16 amino acids. Looked up from germline, CDR1 is SNHLY and CDR2 is FYNNEI. Sequenced material: naive CD4+ T cells sorted from blood. The sample's subset: CD45RA+ positively selected. V gene TRBV2 combines with J gene TRBJ1-6; TRBD1 aligns across 8 bases. The clonotype was recovered from a woman younger than 45 in good health. In DNA form, the CDR3 reads TGTGCCAGCAGTGACCCGGGACAGGCCAGAGGTTCACCCCTCCACTTT. This encodes CASSDPGQARGSPLHF. The full variable domain, with the rest looked up from reference TRBV2 and TRBJ1-6, is EPEVTQTPSHQVTQMGQEVILRCVPISNHLYFYWYRQILGQKVEFLVSFYNNEISEKSEIFDDQFSVERPDGSNFTLKIRSTKLEDSAMYFCASSDPGQARGSPLHFGNGTRLTVT.